A selection of T cell receptor beta chains follows, all from one sample in a study of blood T cell repertoires in COVID-19. TCRdb's table, derived via immunoSEQ multiplex PCR, lists solely in-frame clones and lacks some. The sample shows roughly 270,000 clones, nearly 90% of them seen only once. Specimen: peripheral blood. Every receptor here comes from a man between 18 and 35 years old with active or convalescent COVID-19. The CDR3 runs from the conserved cysteine through the conserved F or W. Each record gives: J gene, V gene, CDR3 protein.

TRBJ1-4,TRBV6-5,CAGGEGPLEKLFF
TRBJ1-2,TRBV4-1,CASSLTGNYGYTF
TRBJ2-2,TRBV5-1,CASSFTGETGELFF
TRBJ2-3,TRBV9,CASSGTSGGVGDTQYF
TRBJ2-7,TRBV4-3,CASSQGVEVAYEQYF
TRBJ1-3,TRBV28,CASSLRRGSSGNTIYF
TRBJ2-3,TRBV6-4,CASSDSTSGGADTQYF
TRBJ2-3,TRBV19,CASSVGTASTDTQYF
TRBJ1-1,TRBV10-3,CAITQGQGNTEAFF
TRBJ2-2,TRBV6-1,CASSESGRRELFF
TRBJ2-1,TRBV2,CASSDRLALNEQFF
TRBJ2-1,TRBV10-3,CAISESGEAHNEQFF
TRBJ1-1,TRBV4-2,CASSQDPYEDTEAFF
TRBJ2-1,TRBV3-1/TRBV3-2,CASSPFRGGVDEQFF
TRBJ1-2,TRBV6-5,CASSPRPYGYTF
TRBJ2-7,TRBV12-3/TRBV12-4,CASSFKGAYEQYF
TRBJ1-1,TRBV7-9,CASSLADRWGGADTEAFF
TRBJ2-3,TRBV7-3,CASSAQGPDTQYF
TRBJ2-7,TRBV12-5,CASGLNYEQYF
TRBJ1-1,TRBV5-1,CASSPDIGTVNTEAFF
TRBJ2-1,TRBV9,CASSVEDRANEQFF
TRBJ1-5,TRBV19,CASSKIEGYQPQHF
TRBJ1-2,TRBV11-2,CASRLLQGRVDGYTF
TRBJ1-2,TRBV29-1,CSVLDLQGSSGYTF
TRBJ2-1,TRBV25-1,CASATAPSSYNEQFF
TRBJ2-7,TRBV7-6,CASSSWTSGASYEQYF
TRBJ2-7,TRBV19,CASSTSGQGTYEQYF
TRBJ2-3,TRBV19,CASSSQGGPTDTQYF
TRBJ1-5,TRBV4-1,CASSPTGSGNQPQHF
TRBJ1-6,TRBV6-1,CASSELAGSSYNSPLHF
TRBJ2-1,TRBV2,CASKLGGNNEQFF
TRBJ1-5,TRBV7-2,CASSPHRVLQPQHF
TRBJ2-3,TRBV6-2/TRBV6-3,CASSYAPLAGDTQYF
TRBJ1-5,TRBV5-8,CASSENGGLEPQHF
TRBJ2-3,TRBV5-1,CASSLVVYVGQGDTQYF
TRBJ2-5,TRBV6-1,CASSEAWGGTKETQYF